The 5 T cell receptor beta chains below all came from one sample that was sequenced in a study of T cell repertoires in cytomegalovirus infection. Using its own MiXCR run on the reads, TCRdb lists one record per CDR3 protein. Found here are about a million distinct CDR3 sequences, 31% of them singletons; the top ten hold more than 12%. The antigens these receptors bind are not known. The sequences come from cultured CD8+ T cells from PBMCs, collected from culture after CMV antigen stimulation. Receptor source: a human donor in good health (CMV status not recorded). Some clones in this sample may be carry-over from other donors' samples.

This clonotype was seen repeatedly, ten times or more. This chain links TRBV5-6 with TRBJ1-1; D is undetermined. The CDR3 covers 12 residues. Germline lookup yields CDR1 SGHDT and CDR2 YYEEEE. Between the trimmed V and J ends, which lost 4 bases and 12 bases, there was a span of 16 bases. DNA of the CDR3: TGTGCCAGCAGCCGGATAAATAGTGATTCTTTCTTT. Protein: CASSRINSDSFF.

This sequence joins TRBV6-2 or TRBV6-3 and TRBJ2-7; 9 nucleotides line up with TRBD2. The CDR3 extends over 16 amino acids. The trim removed 0 bases at V and 2 bases at J, leaving 5 bases unmatched. Germline values: CDR1 MNHEY, CDR2 SVGEGT. CDR3 sequence reads: CASSYSGLAGPYEQYV. CDR3 nucleotide sequence: TGTGCCAGCAGTTACTCCGGCCTAGCGGGACCCTACGAGCAGTACGTC.

The rearrangement links TRBV12-3 or TRBV12-4 to TRBJ2-2; tentatively, D is TRBD1 (5 bases). Trimming stripped 3 bases from V and 3 bases from J, with 11 bases between. The CDR3 runs to 15 residues. This CDR3 is CASSFPTRDTGELFF. The CDR3 bases are TGTGCCAGCAGTTTTCCGACCAGGGACACCGGGGAGCTGTTTTTT.

V is TRBV7-9 and J is TRBJ1-2; D not resolved. Trimming removed 3 bases at V and 0 bases at J, with 14 bases between. Germline V gene sequence: CDR1 SEHNR, CDR2 FQNEAQ (reference sequence). The CDR3 contains 16 residues. The CDR3 sequence: CASSFPRERTNYGYTF. CDR3 coding DNA: TGTGCCAGCAGCTTCCCGAGGGAGCGCACTAACTATGGCTACACCTTC. Full variable domain (missing parts from reference TRBV7-9 and TRBJ1-2): DTGVSQNPRHKITKRGQNVTFRCDPISEHNRLYWYRQTLGQGPEFLTYFQNEAQLEKSRLLSDRFSAERPKGSFSTLEIQRTEQGDSAMYLCASSFPRERTNYGYTFGSGTRLTVV.

V usage is TRBV11-2 and J usage is TRBJ2-7; TRBD1 aligns across 10 bases. The J segment lost 6 bases and the V segment lost 2 bases, leaving 10 bases of the junction unmatched. This CDR3 has 16 residues. The germline gives CDR1 SGHAT, CDR2 FQNNGV. In nucleotides, the CDR3 is TGTGCCAGCAGCTTATGGGACAGGGGTCGGACCCGCGAGCAGTACGTC. This translates into CASSLWDRGRTREQYV.